This T cell receptor beta chain appears in the sequencing data of a study of cytomegalovirus exposure and HLA in healthy donors. Study-level results: A list of 164 TCR beta chains associated with cytomegalovirus was given. Reportedly, diagnosis of cytomegalovirus status by the classifier showed high specificity and sensitivity. Being productive about 90% or about 30% of the time was typical of most TCR beta V segments in an earlier analysis.

With 60 Vbeta and 13 Jbeta primers, the PCR was carried out. Produced via immunoSEQ multiplex PCR; TCRdb's table is partial and in-frame only. This table holds about 140,000 clones, 80% found once. This clone was detected a few times. The target antigen is unknown. This CDR3 has 14 amino acids. The germline V gene encodes CDR1 SNHLY and CDR2 FYNNEI. V gave up 7 bases and J gave up 4 bases; unmatched junction bases: 6. The sequencing input was PBMCs. The sequence was collected from a male donor in good health and CMV-seronegative. This chain uses TRBV2 with TRBJ1-1, with 10 bases identical to TRBD1. The CDR3 nucleotides read TGTGCCAGCATTTCTAGGACAGGGGGCACTGAAGCTTTCTTT. Amino acid sequence: CASISRTGGTEAFF. Combining the CDR3 with reference TRBV2 and TRBJ1-1 gives the whole variable domain EPEVTQTPSHQVTQMGQEVILRCVPISNHLYFYWYRQILGQKVEFLVSFYNNEISEKSEIFDDQFSVERPDGSNFTLKIRSTKLEDSAMYFCASISRTGGTEAFFGQGTRLTVV.